The next 8 T cell receptor beta chains were all read from a single sample in a study of identical twins (dated by TCRdb to about 2016). Libraries were constructed by 5' RACE. The instrument was an Illumina HiSeq 2000. TCRdb took the public reads, trimmed them with fastp at Q25, ran MiXCR for clone calling and kept in-frame beta chains. One record per CDR3 amino acid sequence lists the most common genes and DNA. The sample table holds 1.5 million or so distinct CDR3 sequences, of which more than 30% were seen once. The ten biggest clones cover more than 0.25% of the sample. The specimen sequenced was cord blood. These receptors all come from a newborn girl in good health.

This clonotype was seen a handful of times. Here the CDR3 DNA reads TGTGCCAGCAGGGTTAGATTCTCTGGGGCCAACGTCCTGACTTTC. It codes for CASRVRFSGANVLTF. The V and J genes are TRBV6-1 and TRBJ2-6, with unresolved D. From germline, CDR1 is MNHNS and CDR2 SASEGT. V was pared by 6 bases and J by 0 bases, with 9 bases between. The CDR3 covers 15 residues.

The chain employs TRBV5-1 and TRBJ2-3; 10 bases agree with TRBD2. V lost 6 bases and J lost 3; bases outside the gene matches: 10. The CDR3 is 16 residues long. Germline lookup yields CDR1 SGHRS and CDR2 YFSETQ. Here the CDR3 DNA reads TGCGCCAGCACACAGCGGGGGGGCCCGGGAACAGATACGCAGTATTTT. This gives the protein CASTQRGGPGTDTQYF.

This clonotype was counted between two and nine times. The rearrangement uses TRBV7-2 and TRBJ2-3, with D uncertain. The CDR3 has 16 residues. V lost 4 bases and J lost 2, with 16 bases in between. Germline V lookup: CDR1 SGHTA, CDR2 FQGNSA. The CDR3 nucleotides are TGTGCCAGCAGCTCGTCACGCGCCCAACTCACAGATACGCAGTATTTT. Protein product: CASSSSRAQLTDTQYF. The full variable domain, rest sourced from reference TRBV7-2 and TRBJ2-3, is GAGVSQSPSNKVTEKGKDVELRCDPISGHTALYWYRQSLGQGLEFLIYFQGNSAPDKSGLPSDRFSAERTGGSVSTLTIQRTQQEDSAVYLCASSSSRAQLTDTQYFGPGTRLTVL.

This clonotype has a handful of counts. The rearrangement links TRBV12-3 or TRBV12-4 to TRBJ1-5; weak D call: TRBD1 (5 bases). V lost 5 bases and J 6 bases, leaving 14 bases between the germline ends. This CDR3 region has 14 residues. Here the CDR3 DNA reads TGTGCCAGCAGTAAAGACAGATTCTCTCAGCCCCAGCATTTT. Protein sequence: CASSKDRFSQPQHF.

This clonotype was found a few times. A junction boundary mismatches the germline segment, possibly from a read error. V gene TRBV15 combines with J gene TRBJ2-7, with a weak D call TRBD1 (6 bases). This CDR3 has 13 residues. The germline gives CDR1 LNHNV, CDR2 YYDKDF (reference sequence). The CDR3 is CATSREGHYGQYF. In DNA, the CDR3 is TGTGCCACCAGCAGAGAGGGACACTACGGGCAGTACTTC.

This chain joins TRBV6-5 and TRBJ1-1, with 7 positions matching TRBD1. This CDR3 contains 14 residues. CDR1 MNHEY and CDR2 SVGAGI come from the germline V gene. Unmatched junction bases numbered 2, after V lost 1 base and J lost 3 bases. The CDR3 spells CASSYYQGDTEAFF. The CDR3 nucleotides read TGTGCCAGCAGTTACTATCAGGGGGACACTGAAGCTTTCTTT.

This clonotype turned up a few times. The CDR3 DNA sequence: TGTGCCAGCAGTTTCGACAGGACAGCTTACTACTCCTACGAGCAGTACTTC. Translating it yields CASSFDRTAYYSYEQYF. The rearrangement uses TRBV28 and TRBJ2-7; D is possibly TRBD1 (6 bases). The CDR3 is 17 amino acids. V shed 3 bases and J shed 0 bases, with 18 bases lying between them. CDR1 is MDHEN and CDR2 is SYDVKM in the germline V gene. Full variable domain (missing parts from reference TRBV28 and TRBJ2-7): DVKVTQSSRYLVKRTGEKVFLECVQDMDHENMFWYRQDPGLGLRLIYFSYDVKMKEKGDIPEGYSVSREKKERFSLILESASTNQTSMYLCASSFDRTAYYSYEQYFGPGTRLTVT.

The chain has TRBV10-2 and TRBJ2-4, with 11 bases matching TRBD2. TRBJ2-7 matches the DNA end more closely, so the J call is doubtful. CDR1 and CDR2 (germline): WSHSY, SAAADI. The CDR3 totals 14 residues. The CDR3: CASNGLAGAYEQYF. The CDR3 DNA follows: TGCGCCAGCAATGGACTAGCGGGCGCCTACGAGCAGTACTTC.